Following are 19 T cell receptor beta chains from one sample sequenced in a study of PD-L1 blockade in urothelial cancer. TCRdb keeps only in-frame clones here, not all; method: immunoSEQ multiplex PCR. The repertoire has under 40,000 clones, 75% to 95% of them found once; the top ten carry approximately 8%. The specimen comprised PBMCs, sampled around atezolizumab (anti-PD-L1) treatment. These receptors were obtained from a man between 65 and 85 years old with urothelial cancer.

J is TRBJ2-1 and V is TRBV5-4, with 7 positions matching TRBD2. The CDR3 covers 15 residues. V was pared by 5 bases and J by 0 bases, with 5 bases of the junction left unmatched. Germline V lookup: CDR1 SGHNT, CDR2 YYREEE (reference sequence). CDR3 sequence (DNA): TGTGCCAGCAGTCAACTAGCGACCTCCTACAATGAGCAGTTCTTC. This translates into CASSQLATSYNEQFF.

This chain connects TRBV29-1 to TRBJ2-5; D is possibly TRBD2 (6 bases). The CDR3 extends over 13 amino acids. Germline V gene data show CDR1 as SQVTM and CDR2 as ANQGSEA. V gave up 7 bases and J gave up 5 bases, with 17 bases separating them. The CDR3 DNA sequence: TGCAGCGCCGAGGTACTAGCTGGTGAGACCCAGTACTTC. Amino acid sequence: CSAEVLAGETQYF.

This clone was found once. The chain recombines TRBV28 with TRBJ2-7, with unresolved D. Looked up from germline, CDR1 is MDHEN and CDR2 is SYDVKM. V was pared by 5 bases and J by 1 base, with 12 bases between. The CDR3 is 14 residues long. The CDR3 loop is CASSRPARSYEQYF. The CDR3 coding sequence is TGTGCCAGCAGTCGTCCAGCGCGTTCCTACGAGCAGTACTTC.

The chain links TRBV19 to TRBJ2-3; D is possibly TRBD1 (5 bases). From germline, CDR1 is LNHDA and CDR2 SQIVND (reference sequence). Trimming removed 1 base from V and 5 bases from J, with 7 bases in between. The CDR3 length is 13 residues. This CDR3 is CASSIGQGDTQYF. CDR3 nucleotide sequence: TGTGCCAGTAGTATAGGCCAGGGAGATACGCAGTATTTT.

V and J are TRBV2 and TRBJ2-1; TRBD1 aligns across 8 bases. Trimming cost V 6 bases and J 5 bases; bases outside gene matches: 3. This CDR3 comprises 13 residues. Germline CDR1 and CDR2: SNHLY and FYNNEI. CDR3 in amino acids: CASRVDRDNEQFF. For the CDR3, the DNA is TGTGCCAGCAGGGTGGACAGGGACAATGAGCAGTTCTTC.

The rearrangement links TRBV6-6 to TRBJ2-3; 14 nucleotides align to TRBD2. V dropped 5 bases and J dropped 5; count of bases not matched to a gene: 6. The CDR3 consists of 16 residues. Germline CDR1 and CDR2: MNHNY and SVGAGI (reference sequence). CDR3 in amino acids: CASSTGLAGAVDTQYF. CDR3 bases: TGTGCCAGCAGTACGGGACTAGCGGGAGCGGTAGATACGCAGTATTTT.

The chain couples TRBV6-6 to TRBJ1-5; a weak D match, TRBD1 (6 bases). This CDR3 spans 14 amino acids. Germline loops: CDR1 MNHNY, CDR2 SVGAGI (reference sequence). Deletions cut 0 bases from V and 6 bases from J, with 9 bases between. The CDR3 reads CASSYSGAGQPQHF. In DNA, the CDR3 is TGTGCCAGCAGTTACTCGGGGGCTGGTCAGCCCCAGCATTTT.

This clone turned up a few times. CDR3 region: CASSLTQGSGDTQYF. The CDR3 nucleotides read TGTGCCAGCAGCTTAACCCAGGGTTCAGGAGATACGCAGTATTTT. The V gene is TRBV7-9, the J gene TRBJ2-3; D is possibly TRBD1 (5 bases). Trimming left V 2 bases short and J 5 bases short, with 14 bases between. The CDR3 runs 15 residues. Germline values: CDR1 SEHNR, CDR2 FQNEAQ (reference sequence).

The CDR3 is CASSAGGSGITTDTQYF. The CDR3 DNA follows: TGTGCCAGCAGCGCTGGGGGTAGCGGGATAACCACAGATACGCAGTATTTT. V and J are TRBV9 and TRBJ2-3, with 8 bases aligning to TRBD2. The ends lost 3 bases at V and 2 bases at J; junction bases unmatched: 11. CDR1 SGDLS and CDR2 YYNGEE come from the germline V gene. The CDR3 spans 17 residues.

The J gene is TRBJ2-7, the V gene TRBV5-1, with D perhaps matching TRBD2 (7 bases). Trimming took off 5 bases at V and 2 bases at J, with 32 bases between the two ends. Germline loops: CDR1 SGHRS, CDR2 YFSETQ. The CDR3 is made up of 20 amino acids. The chain's CDR3 is CASRLFQGTVGGSGTYEQYF. The CDR3 DNA follows: TGCGCCAGCAGACTATTTCAGGGGACCGTTGGCGGGAGTGGCACCTACGAGCAGTACTTC.

This clone was seen only once. This sequence joins TRBV2 and TRBJ2-1, with TRBD2 identical over 9 bases. Per germline, CDR1 SNHLY and CDR2 FYNNEI. CDR3 size: 17 residues. V dropped 2 bases and J dropped 0; count of bases not matched to a gene: 5. CDR3 sequence: CASSENPSGISYNEQFF. The CDR3 DNA is TGTGCCAGCAGTGAAAATCCTAGCGGGATCTCCTACAATGAGCAGTTCTTC. The full variable domain, in which reference TRBV2 and TRBJ2-1 provide the parts outside the CDR3, is EPEVTQTPSHQVTQMGQEVILRCVPISNHLYFYWYRQILGQKVEFLVSFYNNEISEKSEIFDDQFSVERPDGSNFTLKIRSTKLEDSAMYFCASSENPSGISYNEQFFGPGTRLTVL.

The chain employs TRBV28 and TRBJ2-7, with 13 bases that match TRBD2. This CDR3 has 17 amino acids. CDR1 is MDHEN, CDR2 SYDVKM, per germline. V shed 5 bases and J 3 bases; nucleotides not matched to a gene: 10. The CDR3 sequence is CASSPPGLAGVDYEQYF. As DNA, the CDR3 is TGTGCCAGCAGTCCCCCCGGACTAGCGGGGGTAGACTACGAGCAGTACTTC.

This rearrangement joins TRBV7-2 to TRBJ2-2; 10 bases line up with TRBD2. Germline assignment: CDR1 SGHTA and CDR2 FQGNSA. V lost 4 bases to trimming and J lost 6 bases; unmatched junction nucleotides: 5. The CDR3 runs to 15 residues. CDR3 sequence (DNA): TGTGCCAGCAGCTCTAGCGGGAGTGGGGCCGGGGAGCTGTTTTTT. Protein: CASSSSGSGAGELFF.

V usage is TRBV19 and J usage is TRBJ2-2; D might be TRBD1 (5 bases). V shed 3 bases and J shed 2 bases, with 16 bases lying between them. Germline CDR1 reads LNHDA; CDR2 reads SQIVND (reference sequence). CDR3 length: 17 residues. The CDR3 DNA is TGTGCCAGTAGTATTATGTGGCGCAGGGCTAACACCGGGGAGCTGTTTTTT. It encodes CASSIMWRRANTGELFF.

This sequence joins TRBV18 and TRBJ1-5; maybe TRBD1 (5 bases). Trimming shortened V by 2 bases and J by 6 bases, and 11 bases separated the two germline ends. This CDR3 spans 14 amino acids. The germline V gene has CDR1 KGHSH and CDR2 LQKENI. The CDR3 sequence is CASSPVGGGQPQHF. The CDR3 nucleotides are TGTGCCAGCTCACCAGTTGGGGGAGGTCAGCCCCAGCATTTT. The full variable domain, completed using reference TRBV18 and TRBJ1-5, is NAGVMQNPRHLVRRRGQEARLRCSPMKGHSHVYWYRQLPEEGLKFMVYLQKENIIDESGMPKERFSAEFPKEGPSILRIQQVVRGDSAAYFCASSPVGGGQPQHFGDGTRLSIL.

J is TRBJ2-3 and V is TRBV14; D not resolved. This CDR3 spans 15 amino acids. The germline V and J ends were trimmed by 0 bases and 1 base, with 8 bases remaining between them. Germline V gene sequence: CDR1 SGHDN, CDR2 FVKESK. The CDR3 reads CASSQDSPGTDTQYF. Written as DNA, the CDR3 is TGTGCCAGCAGCCAAGATTCTCCTGGCACAGATACGCAGTATTTT.

This clone was seen just once. The chain employs TRBV7-8 and TRBJ2-4, with TRBD2 matching 12 bases. CDR3 size: 21 residues. Germline trimming cut 5 bases from V and 0 bases from J; bases unmatched to any gene: 17. Germline V gene data show CDR1 as SGHVS and CDR2 as FQNEAQ. CDR3 coding DNA: TGTGCCAGCAGCCCACGCCCCTCTAGCGGGAGGGGGAGTGGAGCCAAAAACATTCAGTACTTC. Residues: CASSPRPSSGRGSGAKNIQYF.

The V and J genes are TRBV7-2 and TRBJ2-3; D not resolved. Trimming left V 3 bases short and J 0 bases short, with 10 bases between. This CDR3 contains 15 residues. Germline CDR1 and CDR2: SGHTA and FQGNSA. CDR3 nucleotides: TGTGCCAGCAGCTTTCTGCGGCTTAGCACAGATACGCAGTATTTT. Its translation: CASSFLRLSTDTQYF.

This chain joins TRBV5-1 and TRBJ2-7; 7 positions agree with TRBD1. This CDR3 is built from 13 residues. Germline V gene lookup returns CDR1 SGHRS and CDR2 YFSETQ. V gave up 4 bases and J gave up 2 bases; unmatched junction bases: 3. CDR3 nucleotides: TGCGCCAGCAGCAAGACAGGGACCTACGAGCAGTACTTC. This sequence encodes CASSKTGTYEQYF.